Described below is a single T cell receptor (beta chain) sequence and its context. This sample is part of a study of T cell changes during pregnancy in multiple sclerosis. Generated by immunoSEQ multiplex PCR, the TCRdb table keeps only in-frame clones and is missing some. The repertoire holds tens of thousands of clones, with 85% to 95% as singletons. Here the sequenced sample was CD8+ T cells from peripheral blood mononuclear cells, taken in the second trimester of pregnancy. The origin of this receptor is a female donor with multiple sclerosis, enrolled in a pregnancy study.

The DNA of the CDR3 is TGTGCCAGCAGCTTGAGCGGGAGTAGCGAGCAGTACTTC. As protein: CASSLSGSSEQYF. The chain recombines TRBV7-3 with TRBJ2-7; 8 bases fit TRBD2. The V segment lost 3 bases and the J segment 6 bases; nucleotides outside the gene matches: 4. Germline CDR1 and CDR2: SGHTA and FQGTGA. This CDR3 is 13 amino acids long.